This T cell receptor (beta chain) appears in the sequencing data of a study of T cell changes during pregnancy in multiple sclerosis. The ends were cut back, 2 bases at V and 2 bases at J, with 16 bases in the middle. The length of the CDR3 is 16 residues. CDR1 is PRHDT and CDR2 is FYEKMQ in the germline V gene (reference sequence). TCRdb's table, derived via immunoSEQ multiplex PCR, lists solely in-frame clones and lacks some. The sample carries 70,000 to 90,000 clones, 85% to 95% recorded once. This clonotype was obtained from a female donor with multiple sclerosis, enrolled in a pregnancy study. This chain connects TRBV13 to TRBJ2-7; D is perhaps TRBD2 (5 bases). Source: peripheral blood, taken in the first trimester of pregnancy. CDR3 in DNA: TGTGCCAGCAGCTTAAAAGGCCTAGCTGCGACCTACGAGCAGTACTTC. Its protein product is CASSLKGLAATYEQYF.